This TCR beta chain was sequenced in a study of blood T cell repertoires in COVID-19. Overall study: The study drew acute and convalescent COVID-19 samples from the United States, Italy and Spain. Sample material is recorded as cDNA or gDNA derived from T cells, B-cell-depleted T cells, or PBMCs.

V was trimmed by 0 bases and J by 4 bases, leaving 10 bases between them. Looked up from germline, CDR1 is LGHNA and CDR2 is YNFKEQ. This CDR3 comprises 16 residues. The age range of participants was about 18 to 100 years, with residence in about two dozen US areas. Cohort 3 recovered donors had two negative PCRs, clearance, or symptom resolution. Data came from immunoSEQ multiplex PCR; TCRdb stores just in-frame clones and leaves some out. The repertoire holds over 350,000 clones, with approximately 87% as singletons. The clonotype comes from a woman in her 50s who had recovered from COVID-19. This chain connects TRBV4-2 to TRBJ2-6, with D perhaps TRBD1 (5 bases). Sequenced sample: PBMCs or T cells enriched from blood (not recorded which). The DNA for the CDR3 is TGTGCCAGCAGCCAAGACCAGGGTTACGGGGCCAACGTCCTGACTTTC. Its translation: CASSQDQGYGANVLTF.